These T cell receptor beta chains were read from a single sample in a study of blood T cell repertoires in COVID-19. Produced via immunoSEQ multiplex PCR; TCRdb's table is partial and in-frame only. The sample shows 40,000 to 50,000 clones, approximately 80% of them seen only once. The specimen sequenced was peripheral blood. These receptors all stem from a woman older than 75 with acute or convalescent COVID-19. Both conserved end residues are part of each CDR3. The order of the fields is D gene, V gene, J gene, clone size, CDR3 protein, CDR3 DNA. D genes are given only for firm matches. Where a row states a size, it is once, few, many or the class of an expanded clone; other rows omit it.

D: TRBD2; V: TRBV27; J: TRBJ2-1; size: NA; CDR3: CASRGTSGGASSYNEQFF; DNA: TGTGCCAGCAGGGGGACTAGCGGGGGGGCGAGCTCCTACAATGAGCAGTTCTTC
D: TRBD1; V: TRBV6-6; J: TRBJ2-7; size: NA; CDR3: CASSPGTAYEQYF; DNA: TGTGCCAGCAGTCCCGGGACAGCCTACGAGCAGTACTTC
D: NA; V: TRBV7-9; J: TRBJ1-4; size: NA; CDR3: CASSLGALNEKLFF; DNA: TGTGCCAGCAGCTTGGGGGCCCTTAATGAAAAACTGTTTTTT
D: NA; V: TRBV30; J: TRBJ1-6; size: few; CDR3: CAWSWRGSPLHF; DNA: TGTGCCTGGAGTTGGAGGGGTTCACCCCTCCACTTT
D: NA; V: TRBV9; J: TRBJ1-2; size: NA; CDR3: CASSKEGQLYGYTF; DNA: TGTGCCAGCAGCAAAGAGGGACAACTCTATGGCTACACCTTC
D: NA; V: TRBV9; J: TRBJ1-2; size: NA; CDR3: CASSADTGPYGYTF; DNA: TGTGCCAGCAGCGCCGACACCGGTCCCTATGGCTACACCTTC
D: NA; V: TRBV6-2/TRBV6-3; J: TRBJ2-4; size: few; CDR3: CASSYIQSPLAKNIQYF; DNA: TGTGCCAGCAGTTACATCCAGTCTCCTCTAGCCAAAAACATTCAGTACTTC
D: NA; V: TRBV14; J: TRBJ1-1; size: NA; CDR3: CASSLNRDTEAFF; DNA: TGTGCCAGCAGCCTTAACAGGGACACTGAAGCTTTCTTT
D: NA; V: TRBV6-2/TRBV6-3; J: TRBJ1-2; size: NA; CDR3: CASRPLPQGTNYGYTF; DNA: TGTGCCAGCCGCCCACTACCTCAGGGGACCAACTATGGCTACACCTTC
D: TRBD2; V: TRBV3-1/TRBV3-2; J: TRBJ2-7; size: NA; CDR3: CASSQDASGSYEQYF; DNA: TGTGCCAGCAGCCAAGACGCTAGCGGCTCCTACGAGCAGTACTTC
D: TRBD1; V: TRBV5-1; J: TRBJ2-1; size: once; CDR3: CASSSTGTGDNEQFF; DNA: TGCGCCAGCAGCTCAACCGGGACAGGGGATAATGAGCAGTTCTTC
D: TRBD2; V: TRBV7-2; J: TRBJ2-5; size: NA; CDR3: CASSLWPAGGVETQYF; DNA: TGTGCCAGCAGCTTATGGCCAGCGGGGGGGGTAGAGACCCAGTACTTC
D: TRBD1; V: TRBV29-1; J: TRBJ1-6; size: NA; CDR3: CSVRTGYNSPLHF; DNA: TGCAGCGTTCGGACAGGTTATAATTCACCCCTCCACTTT
D: NA; V: TRBV29-1; J: TRBJ1-1; size: NA; CDR3: CSVGIQGKAFF; DNA: TGCAGCGTAGGGATACAGGGTAAAGCTTTCTTT
D: NA; V: TRBV3-1/TRBV3-2; J: TRBJ2-5; size: few; CDR3: CASSQGGTGPGETQYF; DNA: TGTGCCAGCAGCCAAGGGGGAACAGGACCAGGGGAGACCCAGTACTTC
D: TRBD1; V: TRBV29-1; J: TRBJ2-5; size: NA; CDR3: CSVEGGIQGQYF; DNA: TGCAGCGTTGAAGGGGGAATACAGGGGCAGTACTTC
D: NA; V: TRBV5-1; J: TRBJ2-3; size: NA; CDR3: CASSFGGIYTDTQYF; DNA: TGCGCCAGCAGCTTTGGGGGGATATACACAGATACGCAGTATTTT
D: NA; V: TRBV30; J: TRBJ2-7; size: NA; CDR3: CAWSQLPRGSRYEQYF; DNA: TGTGCCTGGAGTCAACTTCCCAGGGGCTCTCGGTACGAGCAGTACTTC
D: TRBD1; V: TRBV18; J: TRBJ1-4; size: NA; CDR3: CASSPGTGGSGDEKLFF; DNA: TGTGCCAGCTCCCCCGGGACAGGGGGTTCTGGAGATGAAAAACTGTTTTTT
D: NA; V: TRBV28; J: TRBJ1-2; size: once; CDR3: CASSLFRSAYGYTF; DNA: TGTGCCAGCAGTTTATTCAGGTCAGCCTATGGCTACACCTTC
D: NA; V: TRBV19; J: TRBJ1-4; size: NA; CDR3: CASSPRTASEKLFF; DNA: TGTGCCAGTAGCCCCCGGACAGCCTCTGAAAAACTGTTTTTT
D: NA; V: TRBV7-2; J: TRBJ1-6; size: NA; CDR3: CASSLQAGTRSPLHF; DNA: TGTGCCAGCAGCTTACAGGCCGGAACTCGGTCACCCCTCCACTTT
D: NA; V: TRBV7-2; J: TRBJ1-1; size: NA; CDR3: CASGQNTEAFF; DNA: TGTGCCAGCGGACAGAACACTGAAGCTTTCTTT
D: NA; V: TRBV11-3; J: TRBJ1-6; size: few; CDR3: CASSLDGGTNNSPLHF; DNA: TGTGCCAGCAGCTTAGATGGGGGGACCAATAATTCACCCCTCCACTTT
D: TRBD1; V: TRBV11-2; J: TRBJ2-1; size: once; CDR3: CASSQQDRGNEQFF; DNA: TGTGCCAGCAGCCAACAGGACAGGGGGAATGAGCAGTTCTTC
D: TRBD2; V: TRBV27; J: TRBJ2-2; size: NA; CDR3: CASRQSYISGGGELFF; DNA: TGTGCCAGCAGACAAAGCTACATTAGCGGGGGCGGGGAGCTGTTTTTT
D: NA; V: TRBV6-2/TRBV6-3; J: TRBJ2-5; size: NA; CDR3: CASSLGARIETQYF; DNA: TGTGCCAGCAGCCTGGGTGCGCGGATAGAGACCCAGTACTTC
D: TRBD1; V: TRBV2; J: TRBJ2-5; size: NA; CDR3: CASSVTGVETQYF; DNA: TGTGCCAGCAGTGTGACAGGGGTGGAGACCCAGTACTTC
D: TRBD1; V: TRBV4-3; J: TRBJ1-1; size: NA; CDR3: CASSQDLLGQGATEAFF; DNA: TGCGCCAGCAGCCAAGATCTCCTAGGTCAGGGGGCCACTGAAGCTTTCTTT
D: TRBD2; V: TRBV6-2/TRBV6-3; J: TRBJ2-1; size: NA; CDR3: CASSYGGRQREQFF; DNA: TGTGCCAGCAGTTACGGCGGGAGACAGAGAGAGCAGTTCTTC
D: TRBD1; V: TRBV5-7; J: TRBJ2-5; size: NA; CDR3: CASSFLRDREETQYF; DNA: TGTGCCAGCAGCTTCCTCCGGGACAGAGAAGAGACCCAGTACTTC
D: TRBD2; V: TRBV7-9; J: TRBJ2-1; size: few; CDR3: CASSSPGLAGNEQFF; DNA: TGTGCCAGCAGCTCACCGGGACTAGCCGGCAATGAGCAGTTCTTC
D: TRBD1; V: TRBV3-1/TRBV3-2; J: TRBJ1-5; size: NA; CDR3: CASSQQTGPEQPQHF; DNA: TGTGCCAGCAGCCAACAGACAGGGCCGGAGCAGCCCCAGCATTTT
D: NA; V: TRBV5-1; J: TRBJ1-4; size: NA; CDR3: CASSSGGTNEKLFF; DNA: TGCGCCAGCAGCTCTGGGGGGACTAATGAAAAACTGTTTTTT
D: NA; V: TRBV24-1; J: TRBJ2-2; size: once; CDR3: CATSDSSRGTGELFF; DNA: TGTGCCACCAGTGATTCCAGCCGCGGCACCGGGGAGCTGTTTTTT
D: NA; V: TRBV7-9; J: TRBJ1-3; size: once; CDR3: CASSLDTSSGNTIYF; DNA: TGTGCCAGCAGCCTTGATACGAGCTCTGGAAACACCATATATTTT
D: TRBD1; V: TRBV6-5; J: TRBJ1-1; size: once; CDR3: CASSSTGTAKLRDQF; DNA: TGTGCCAGCAGTTCGACCGGGACAGCTAAGTTACGGGATCAGTTT
D: TRBD1; V: TRBV5-6; J: TRBJ1-2; size: NA; CDR3: CASSTPGQGPGDYGYTF; DNA: TGTGCCAGCAGCACCCCGGGACAGGGACCCGGGGACTATGGCTACACCTTC
D: NA; V: TRBV7-2; J: TRBJ2-5; size: NA; CDR3: CASSLTRDTEETQYF; DNA: TGTGCCAGCAGCCTCACGAGGGACACCGAAGAGACCCAGTACTTC
D: NA; V: TRBV30; J: TRBJ1-2; size: once; CDR3: CAWSVRGLSNYGYTF; DNA: TGTGCCTGGAGTGTGAGGGGACTATCTAACTATGGCTACACCTTC
D: NA; V: TRBV7-2; J: TRBJ1-1; size: NA; CDR3: CASSLGPGNTEAFF; DNA: TGTGCCAGCAGCTTAGGGCCGGGGAACACTGAAGCTTTCTTT
D: TRBD2; V: TRBV11-2; J: TRBJ2-1; size: once; CDR3: CASSLASGGYNEQFF; DNA: TGTGCCAGCAGCTTAGCTAGCGGGGGTTACAATGAGCAGTTCTTC
D: TRBD1; V: TRBV5-5; J: TRBJ1-6; size: once; CDR3: CASSLVGTANSYNSPLHF; DNA: TGTGCCAGCAGCTTGGTTGGGACAGCTAACTCCTATAATTCACCCCTCCACTTT
D: NA; V: TRBV6-6; J: TRBJ1-5; size: NA; CDR3: CASSTPQGVNQPQHF; DNA: TGTGCCAGCAGTACCCCACAGGGAGTCAATCAGCCCCAGCATTTT
D: NA; V: TRBV10-3; J: TRBJ1-2; size: NA; CDR3: CAISWTEDYYGYTF; DNA: TGTGCCATCAGTTGGACAGAAGACTACTATGGCTACACCTTC
D: TRBD2; V: TRBV9; J: TRBJ2-5; size: NA; CDR3: CASSVAVGLAVQETQYF; DNA: TGTGCCAGCAGCGTAGCTGTCGGACTAGCGGTCCAAGAGACCCAGTACTTC